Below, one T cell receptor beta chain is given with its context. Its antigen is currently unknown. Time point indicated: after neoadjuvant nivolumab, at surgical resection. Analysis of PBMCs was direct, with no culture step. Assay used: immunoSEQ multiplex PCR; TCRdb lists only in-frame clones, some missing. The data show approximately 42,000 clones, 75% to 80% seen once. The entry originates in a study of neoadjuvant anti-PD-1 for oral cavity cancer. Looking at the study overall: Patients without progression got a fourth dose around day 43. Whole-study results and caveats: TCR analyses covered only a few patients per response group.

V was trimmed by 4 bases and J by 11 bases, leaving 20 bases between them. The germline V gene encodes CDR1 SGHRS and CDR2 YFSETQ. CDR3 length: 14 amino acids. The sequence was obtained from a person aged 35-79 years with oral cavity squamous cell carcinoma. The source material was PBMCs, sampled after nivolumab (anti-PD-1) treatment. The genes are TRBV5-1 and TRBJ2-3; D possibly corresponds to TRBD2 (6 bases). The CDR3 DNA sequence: TGCGCCAGCAGCCCTAGACTAGGAGGTGAACTGCAGTATTTT. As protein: CASSPRLGGELQYF.